Each of the 26 T cell receptor beta chains below was sequenced from the same sample in a study of blood T cells in healthy people across ages. The authors ran a second PCR of roughly 6 to 11 cycles using a sample-barcoded 5' primer and a J-beta primer mix. TCRdb reanalysed the 5' RACE reads using MiXCR and keeps one entry per CDR3 protein. There are about 1.5 million distinct CDR3 sequences in the sample; approximately 43% occur only once, and less than 5% lies in the top ten. Sequencing input: blood. The source of these receptors is a young woman in good health.

The chain carries TRBV7-9 and TRBJ1-2; tentative D call: TRBD1 (5 bases). Germline V lookup: CDR1 SEHNR, CDR2 FQNEAQ (reference sequence). Trimming stripped 2 bases from V and 4 bases from J, with 17 bases between. This CDR3 has 16 amino acids. The CDR3 spells CASSLSWGPTVYGYTF. CDR3 nucleotides: TGTGCCAGCAGCTTATCTTGGGGCCCCACTGTCTATGGCTACACCTTC.

This clonotype was found a few times. CDR3 protein: CASSLAGIHQPQHF. DNA of the CDR3: TGTGCCAGCAGCTTGGCCGGGATACACCAGCCCCAGCATTTT. The J gene is TRBJ1-5, the V gene TRBV5-6, with no clear D. The CDR3 spans 14 residues. Looked up from germline, CDR1 is SGHDT and CDR2 is YYEEEE. V lost 0 bases, J lost 7 bases, and 11 bases lay in between.

This clonotype was picked up a small number of times. This rearrangement joins TRBV12-3 or TRBV12-4 to TRBJ2-1; unclear D gene. The CDR3 is 11 amino acids. V dropped 3 bases and J dropped 9 bases, with 6 bases sitting between them. CDR3 sequence: CASSLFREQFF. CDR3 DNA: TGTGCCAGCAGTTTGTTCCGTGAGCAGTTCTTC.

This clonotype occurred once. The V gene is TRBV14, the J gene TRBJ1-1, with a tentative D call TRBD1 (5 bases). Germline values: CDR1 SGHDN, CDR2 FVKESK. CDR3 length: 14 amino acids. Trimming pared 0 bases from V and 10 bases from J, leaving 15 bases between. The CDR3 coding sequence is TGTGCCAGCAGCCAAGATTGGGGACGCGCTCCAGCTTTCTTT. Amino acid sequence: CASSQDWGRAPAFF.

V and J are TRBV3-1 and TRBJ2-7; D is unresolved. Trimming removed 3 bases at V and 2 bases at J, with 8 bases between. Germline V gene lookup returns CDR1 LGHDT and CDR2 YNNKEL (reference sequence). The CDR3 contains 13 residues. CDR3 loop: CASSQSAAYEQYF. The DNA for the CDR3 is TGTGCCAGCAGCCAGTCGGCGGCCTACGAGCAGTACTTC.

This clonotype was counted at least ten times. Possible read error: a much larger clone is one base away. The genes are TRBV6-2 or TRBV6-3 and TRBJ2-1, with no clear D. The J call is in doubt because the DNA end fits TRBJ2-7 better. CDR1 is MNHEY, CDR2 SVGEGT, per germline. CDR3 size: 14 residues. DNA for the CDR3: TGTGCCAGCAGCCGTGGGGATAACTACAATGAGCAGTACTTC. It translates to CASSRGDNYNEQYF.

This sequence joins TRBV3-1 and TRBJ1-2; 10 bases fit TRBD1. The CDR3 runs to 16 residues. The V and J ends lost 4 bases and 4 bases, in that order; junction bases with no gene match: 9. CDR1 is LGHDT, CDR2 YNNKEL, per germline (reference sequence). The CDR3: CASSRQGASSFYGYTF. CDR3 nucleotides: TGTGCCAGCAGCCGACAGGGGGCTTCTTCTTTCTATGGCTACACCTTC.

The chain combines TRBV5-6 with TRBJ2-1, with unresolved D. Between the trimmed V and J ends, which lost 0 bases and 0 bases, there was a span of 10 bases. CDR3 size: 16 residues. Per germline, CDR1 SGHDT and CDR2 YYEEEE. The CDR3 nucleotides read TGTGCCAGCAGCTTGGTCACACTAAGCTCCTACAATGAGCAGTTCTTC. It is translated as CASSLVTLSSYNEQFF.

The V and J genes are TRBV20-1 and TRBJ1-1; D perhaps matches TRBD1 (6 bases). CDR3 length: 13 amino acids. Trimming stripped 7 bases from V and 4 bases from J, with 16 bases between. Germline V gives CDR1 DFQATT, CDR2 SNEGSKA (reference sequence). Written as DNA, the CDR3 is TGCAGTGTTTGGGCGGGACAAGTCACTGAAGCTTTCTTT. This sequence encodes CSVWAGQVTEAFF.

The chain recombines TRBV7-2 with TRBJ1-5; D unclear. This CDR3 is built from 16 residues. V lost 5 bases, J lost 2 bases, and 16 bases lay in between. CDR1 is SGHTA, CDR2 FQGNSA, per germline. The CDR3 DNA follows: TGTGCCAGCAGCCAGGAAGGGAGCCGCGGCAATCAGCCCCAGCATTTT. As protein: CASSQEGSRGNQPQHF.

DNA of the CDR3: TGTGCCAGCAGCCGCCTATCTGGGCTGGGGGAAAAACTGTTTTTT. This codes for CASSRLSGLGEKLFF. The chain carries TRBV3-1 and TRBJ1-4; no clear D gene. Trimming took off 4 bases at V and 8 bases at J, with 17 bases between the two ends. The CDR3 loop spans 15 amino acids. Germline lookup yields CDR1 LGHDT and CDR2 YNNKEL (reference sequence).

The genes are TRBV27 and TRBJ2-3, with 11 bases that match TRBD2. With V trimmed by 3 bases and J by 2 bases, 10 bases remained unmatched. In germline, CDR1 is MNHEY, CDR2 SMNVEV (reference sequence). This CDR3 region has 18 residues. This CDR3 is CASSFGLGTSGFTDTQYF. DNA of the CDR3: TGTGCCAGCAGTTTTGGGCTAGGGACTAGCGGATTCACAGATACGCAGTATTTT.

The chain is built from TRBV6-5 and TRBJ1-6, with a weak D call TRBD1 (5 bases). Germline V gene lookup returns CDR1 MNHEY and CDR2 SVGAGI. This CDR3 contains 13 residues. V lost 1 base to trimming and J lost 9 bases, with 7 bases between them. CDR3 amino acids: CASSYYRLSPLHF. The CDR3 nucleotides read TGTGCCAGCAGTTACTACAGGCTTTCACCCCTCCACTTT.

This clonotype was observed a few times. This sequence joins TRBV27 and TRBJ2-1, with D perhaps matching TRBD2 (6 bases). Trimming stripped 5 bases from V and 7 bases from J, with 33 bases between. The CDR3 runs 20 residues. CDR1 and CDR2 (germline): MNHEY, SMNVEV (reference sequence). CDR3 nucleotides: TGTGCCAGCAGTCCCTACTTTGGAGCGGACGGGAACCCTGGAGGGAATGAGCAGTTCTTC. It yields the protein CASSPYFGADGNPGGNEQFF.

The sample holds a few counts of this clonotype. V and J are TRBV12-3 or TRBV12-4 and TRBJ2-3; unclear D gene. This CDR3 comprises 16 residues. V was pared by 3 bases and J by 4 bases, with 17 bases between. The CDR3 DNA reads as TGTGCCAGCAGTTTTGGTGGCCCCACCTCGCCAGATACGCAGTATTTT. This encodes CASSFGGPTSPDTQYF.

The chain employs TRBV29-1 and TRBJ2-5; TRBD2 matches 13 bases. After removal of 5 bases from V and 11 bases from J, the junction contained 11 bases not matched to a gene. Germline CDR1 SQVTM, CDR2 ANQGSEA. The CDR3 length is 14 residues. The CDR3 DNA reads TGCAGCGTTATTGGACTAGCGGGAGTCAATGAGCAGTACTTC. Translated, it gives CSVIGLAGVNEQYF.

The chain recombines TRBV7-2 with TRBJ1-1; D gene ambiguous. The ends were cut back, 5 bases at V and 1 base at J, with 17 bases in the middle. This CDR3 has 16 amino acids. Germline V gives CDR1 SGHTA, CDR2 FQGNSA. CDR3 DNA sequence: TGTGCCAGCAGCCGAGGACGGGTTAGATCGAACACTGAAGCTTTCTTT. It is translated as CASSRGRVRSNTEAFF.

The chain couples TRBV7-2 to TRBJ1-2; no firm D call. The V and J ends lost 2 bases and 4 bases respectively, with 11 bases between them. The germline V gene has CDR1 SGHTA and CDR2 FQGNSA. This CDR3 spans 14 amino acids. The CDR3 coding sequence is TGTGCCAGCAGCTTAAGCTATCTAGGCTATGGCTACACCTTC. As protein: CASSLSYLGYGYTF.

The chain couples TRBV20-1 to TRBJ1-5, with D perhaps TRBD1 (5 bases). V shed 6 bases and J shed 6 bases, with 15 bases lying between them. CDR1 and CDR2 from the germline V gene are DFQATT and SNEGSKA (reference sequence). The CDR3 runs to 13 residues. In nucleotides, the CDR3 is TGCAGTGCCCATGGGGAGGGGACTCAGCCCCAGCATTTT. This gives the protein CSAHGEGTQPQHF.

This chain uses TRBV25-1 with TRBJ1-1; D is uncertain. The CDR3 spans 14 residues. V was trimmed by 2 bases and J by 2 bases, leaving 9 bases between them. CDR1 and CDR2 from the germline V gene are MGHDK and SYGVNS. This CDR3 reads CASSERSENTEAFF. CDR3 nucleotide sequence: TGTGCCAGCAGTGAACGCAGCGAAAACACTGAAGCTTTCTTT. The full variable domain, its missing parts supplied by reference TRBV25-1 and TRBJ1-1, is EADIYQTPRYLVIGTGKKITLECSQTMGHDKMYWYQQDPGMELHLIHYSYGVNSTEKGDLSSESTVSRIRTEHFPLTLESARPSHTSQYLCASSERSENTEAFFGQGTRLTVV.

The genes are TRBV3-1 and TRBJ2-7; D is possibly TRBD1 (5 bases). The CDR3 sequence is 14 residues long. Looked up from germline, CDR1 is LGHDT and CDR2 is YNNKEL (reference sequence). V lost 3 bases, J lost 6 bases, and 15 bases lay in between. This CDR3 reads CASSHRVGTCEQYF. Here the CDR3 DNA reads TGTGCCAGCAGCCACAGGGTGGGAACCTGCGAGCAGTACTTC.

The chain couples TRBV28 to TRBJ1-6; D gene unclear. Germline values: CDR1 MDHEN, CDR2 SYDVKM. V lost 5 bases, J lost 14 bases, and 19 bases lay in between. CDR3 length: 14 amino acids. The CDR3 reads CASSGMMRAGTLHF. The CDR3 DNA reads TGTGCCAGCAGTGGGATGATGCGGGCCGGTACCCTCCACTTT. Full variable domain (missing parts from reference TRBV28 and TRBJ1-6): DVKVTQSSRYLVKRTGEKVFLECVQDMDHENMFWYRQDPGLGLRLIYFSYDVKMKEKGDIPEGYSVSREKKERFSLILESASTNQTSMYLCASSGMMRAGTLHFGNGTRLTVT.

The chain couples TRBV6-5 to TRBJ2-1; the D is unclear. The CDR3 extends over 12 amino acids. The V end lost 2 bases, the J end lost 3 bases, and 2 bases lay between the germline ends. CDR1 and CDR2 from the germline V gene are MNHEY and SVGAGI. CDR3 loop: CASSYDYNEQFF. CDR3 DNA: TGTGCCAGCAGTTACGACTACAATGAGCAGTTCTTC.

This clonotype was counted a few times. The chain uses TRBV4-3 and TRBJ1-4; D not resolved. CDR3 size: 15 residues. Germline V gene sequence: CDR1 LGHNA, CDR2 YSLEER. Trimming shortened V by 2 bases and J by 4 bases, and 11 bases separated the two germline ends. In DNA form, the CDR3 reads TGCGCCAGCAGCCAATTTCGACGGAATAATGAAAAACTGTTTTTT. Protein: CASSQFRRNNEKLFF.

Of note for this clonotype: One end of the junction is discordant with germline, which a read error may explain. The chain links TRBV9 to TRBJ2-3; D is possibly TRBD1 (6 bases). Per germline, CDR1 SGDLS and CDR2 YYNGEE. The CDR3 length is 15 residues. The CDR3 region is CVSNVRQDPTDTQYF. In DNA form, the CDR3 reads TGTGTCAGCAACGTCCGACAGGACCCCACAGATACGCAGTATTTT. Complete variable domain (other parts from reference TRBV9 and TRBJ2-3): DSGVTQTPKHLITATGQRVTLRCSPRSGDLSVYWYQQSLDQGLQFLIQYYNGEERAKGNILERFSAQQFPDLHSELNLSSLELGDSALYFCVSNVRQDPTDTQYFGPGTRLTVL.

The rearrangement joins TRBV30 to TRBJ1-1, with D possibly TRBD1 on 6 matching bases. Trimming cost V 3 bases and J 5 bases, with 16 bases left between them. CDR1 GTSNPN and CDR2 SVGIG come from the germline V gene (reference sequence). The CDR3 is made up of 14 amino acids. The CDR3 spells CAWRKTGWETEAFF. In DNA, the CDR3 is TGTGCCTGGAGGAAAACAGGGTGGGAGACTGAAGCTTTCTTT.